This T cell receptor (beta chain) originates from a study of T cell responses to AZD1222 COVID-19 vaccine. Study-level information: Samples with a second dose at about 4 or about 12 weeks were pooled together.

Trimming took off 0 bases at V and 2 bases at J, with 14 bases between the two ends. Per germline, CDR1 LGHDT and CDR2 YNNKEL (reference sequence). The CDR3 totals 16 residues. Produced via immunoSEQ multiplex PCR; TCRdb's table is partial and in-frame only. The sample records 150,000 to 200,000 clones, about 90% being singletons. This receptor was identified in an adult in good health. The V gene is TRBV3-1 (or the pseudogene TRBV3-2), the J gene TRBJ2-7; the D call may be TRBD1 or TRBD2 (5 bases each). This specimen was peripheral blood, taken on day 0 of AZD1222 vaccination. This chain's CDR3 is CASSQDSIRGPYEQYF. CDR3 DNA: TGTGCCAGCAGCCAAGATAGTATTAGGGGACCCTACGAGCAGTACTTC.